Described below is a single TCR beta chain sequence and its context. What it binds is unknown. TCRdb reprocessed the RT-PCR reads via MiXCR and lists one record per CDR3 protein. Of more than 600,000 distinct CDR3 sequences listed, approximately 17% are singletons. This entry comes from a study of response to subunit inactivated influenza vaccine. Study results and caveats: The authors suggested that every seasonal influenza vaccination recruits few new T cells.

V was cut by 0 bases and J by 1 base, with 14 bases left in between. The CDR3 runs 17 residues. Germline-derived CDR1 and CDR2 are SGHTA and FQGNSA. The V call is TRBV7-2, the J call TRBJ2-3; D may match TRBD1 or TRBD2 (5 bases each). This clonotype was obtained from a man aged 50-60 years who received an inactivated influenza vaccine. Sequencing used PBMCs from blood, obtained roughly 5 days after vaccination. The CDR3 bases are TGTGCCAGCAGCTTAGCATGGGGGAGAAAAGGCACAGATACGCAGTATTTT. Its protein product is CASSLAWGRKGTDTQYF. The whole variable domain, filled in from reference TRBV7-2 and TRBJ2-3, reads GAGVSQSPSNKVTEKGKDVELRCDPISGHTALYWYRQSLGQGLEFLIYFQGNSAPDKSGLPSDRFSAERTGGSVSTLTIQRTQQEDSAVYLCASSLAWGRKGTDTQYFGPGTRLTVL.